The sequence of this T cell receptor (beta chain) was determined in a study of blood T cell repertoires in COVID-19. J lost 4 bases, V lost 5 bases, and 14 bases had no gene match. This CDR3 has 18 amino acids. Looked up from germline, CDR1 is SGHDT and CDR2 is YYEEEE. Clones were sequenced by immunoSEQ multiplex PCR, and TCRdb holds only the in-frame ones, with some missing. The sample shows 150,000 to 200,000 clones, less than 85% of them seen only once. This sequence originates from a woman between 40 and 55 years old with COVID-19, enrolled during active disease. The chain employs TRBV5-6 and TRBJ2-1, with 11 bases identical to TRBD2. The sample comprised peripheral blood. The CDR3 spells CASSPYLLAGGLYNEQFF. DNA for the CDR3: TGTGCCAGCAGTCCCTATCTTCTAGCGGGGGGACTTTACAATGAGCAGTTCTTC.